These T cell receptor beta chains were read from a single sample in a study of cytomegalovirus exposure and HLA in healthy donors. Generated by immunoSEQ multiplex PCR, the TCRdb table keeps only in-frame clones and is missing some. This sample has over 100,000 clones, with roughly 80% found just once. Sequenced input: PBMCs. Every receptor here comes from a man aged 35-49 years in good health and CMV-seronegative. Each CDR3 is given with its conserved first and last residue. The D gene is left open where the match is weak.

D	V	J	CDR3
TRBD1	TRBV9	TRBJ1-2	CASSPMTGRYGYTF
TRBD1	TRBV5-5	TRBJ1-4	CASSPLGTDNEKLFF
TRBD2	TRBV7-2	TRBJ2-3	CASSPGLAADTQYF
TRBD2	TRBV19	TRBJ2-3	CASTLLAGGGDTQYF
.	TRBV5-4	TRBJ2-1	CASSLRRDTVYNEQFF
.	TRBV2	TRBJ1-2	CASRHPRGERSGYTF
.	TRBV13	TRBJ2-7	CASSNRQDSYEQYF
TRBD2	TRBV5-6	.	CASSHGLAGRAYEQYF
TRBD1	TRBV27	TRBJ1-1	CASSLYGQGAGTEAFF
.	TRBV21-1	TRBJ1-5	CASSLRQGCNQPQHF
.	TRBV30	TRBJ1-1	CATGEEAEAFF